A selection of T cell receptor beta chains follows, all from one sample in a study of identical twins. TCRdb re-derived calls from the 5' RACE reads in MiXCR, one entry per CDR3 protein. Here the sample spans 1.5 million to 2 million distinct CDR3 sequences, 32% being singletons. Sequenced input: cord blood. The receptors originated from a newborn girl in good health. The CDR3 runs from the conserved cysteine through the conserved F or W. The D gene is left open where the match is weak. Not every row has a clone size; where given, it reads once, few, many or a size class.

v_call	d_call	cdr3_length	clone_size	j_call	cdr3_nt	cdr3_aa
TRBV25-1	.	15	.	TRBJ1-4	TGTGCCAGCACTCAGGGGAGGGGCGTTAATGAAAAACTGTTTTTT	CASTQGRGVNEKLFF
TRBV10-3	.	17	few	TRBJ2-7	TGTGCCATCAGTGAGTCGGGCTTTTTTAGCGGAGGGTACGAGCAGTACTTC	CAISESGFFSGGYEQYF
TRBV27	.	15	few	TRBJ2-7	TGTGCCAGCAGTTTGAGGGCCCAGAGCTCCTACGAGCAGTACTTC	CASSLRAQSSYEQYF
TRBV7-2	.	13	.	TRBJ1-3	TGTGCCAGCAGATCGAGGACTGGAAACACCATATATTTT	CASRSRTGNTIYF
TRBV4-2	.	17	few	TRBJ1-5	TGTGCCAGCAGCCCGGACAGAGATAAGATAGAAAGGCAGCCCCAGCATTTT	CASSPDRDKIERQPQHF
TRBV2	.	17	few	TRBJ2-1	TGTGCCAGCCAGATGAAGGCCCTAGCGTCCTACTACAATGAGCAGTTCTTC	CASQMKALASYYNEQFF
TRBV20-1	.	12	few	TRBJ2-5	TGCAGTGCTAGACCAGCCCAAGAGACCCAGTACTTC	CSARPAQETQYF
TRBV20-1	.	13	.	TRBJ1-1	TGCAGTGCTACAGAACTTATGAACACTGAAGCTTTCTTT	CSATELMNTEAFF
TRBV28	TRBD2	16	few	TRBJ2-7	TGTGCCAGCAGTTTATCCCGAGCGGGAGGGGCCTACGAGCAGTACTTC	CASSLSRAGGAYEQYF
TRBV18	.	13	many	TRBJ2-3	TGTGCCAGCAGCCCGGGAGTCACAGATACGCAGTATTTT	CASSPGVTDTQYF
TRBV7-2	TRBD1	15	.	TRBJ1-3	TGTGCCAGCAGCCTCATACAGGGGCCCGGAAACACCATATATTTT	CASSLIQGPGNTIYF
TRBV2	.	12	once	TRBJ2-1	TGTGCCAGCAGTGAACGGCCCATCTATAGGTTCTTC	CASSERPIYRFF
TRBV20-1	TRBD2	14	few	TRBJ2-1	TGCAGTGCTAGAGATGGCGGGGGACGCAATGAGCAGTTCTTC	CSARDGGGRNEQFF
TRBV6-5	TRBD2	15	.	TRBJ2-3	TGTGCCAGCAGTTACGAAGGCGGGAGAACAGATACGCAGTATTTT	CASSYEGGRTDTQYF
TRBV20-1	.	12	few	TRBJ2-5	TGCAGTGCTAGGTTGGTGGCAGAGACCCAGTACTTC	CSARLVAETQYF
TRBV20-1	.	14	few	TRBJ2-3	TGCAGTGCTAGGGGACTCCTGCCCGCAGATACGCAGTATTTT	CSARGLLPADTQYF
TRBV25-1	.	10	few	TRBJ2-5	TGTGCCAGCGGAAAAGAGACCCAGTACTTC	CASGKETQYF
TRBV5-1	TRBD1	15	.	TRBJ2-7	TGCGCCAGCAGCGGAATCCGGGACAGGGATTACGAGCAGTACTTC	CASSGIRDRDYEQYF
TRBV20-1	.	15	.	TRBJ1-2	TGCAGTGCTAGAGATTCGGGGGGCGGTCCTGGTGGCTACACCTTC	CSARDSGGGPGGYTF
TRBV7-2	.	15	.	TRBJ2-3	TGTGCCAGCAGCTTAGCTCGGCCCACCCGGGATACGCAGTATTTT	CASSLARPTRDTQYF
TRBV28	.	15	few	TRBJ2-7	TGTGCCAGCAGTGGGGGGGGGCCAAACTCCTACGAGCAGTACTTC	CASSGGGPNSYEQYF
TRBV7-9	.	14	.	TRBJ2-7	TGTGCCAGCAGCTTAGCGGGAGCAACACGCGAGCAGTACTTC	CASSLAGATREQYF
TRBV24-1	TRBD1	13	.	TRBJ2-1	TGTGCCACCAGTGATGGACAGGGAGACGAGCAGTTCTTC	CATSDGQGDEQFF
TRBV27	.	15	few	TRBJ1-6	TGTGCCAGCAGTTTTCCGGGACGGTATAATTCACCCCTCCACTTT	CASSFPGRYNSPLHF
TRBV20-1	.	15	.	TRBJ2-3	TGCAGTGCTGGCCGATCGGCGGGGCACACAGATACGCAGTATTTT	CSAGRSAGHTDTQYF
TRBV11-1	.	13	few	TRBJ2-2	TGTGCCAGCAGCTGGTTAGGCACCGGGGAGCTGTTTTTT	CASSWLGTGELFF
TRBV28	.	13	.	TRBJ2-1	TGTGCCAGCAGGCCTAGCCCCTACAATGAGCAGTTCTTC	CASRPSPYNEQFF
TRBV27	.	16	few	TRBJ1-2	TGTGCCAGCGCCCCGCACAGGAAAGCCATTAACTATGGCTACACCTTC	CASAPHRKAINYGYTF
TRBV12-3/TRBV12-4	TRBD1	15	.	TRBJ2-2	TGTGCCAGCGTGCACAGGGGGCAGGGCACCGGGGAGCTGTTTTTT	CASVHRGQGTGELFF